These 19 T cell receptor beta chains were sequenced from one sample in a study of PD-1 blockade in classical Hodgkin lymphoma. Time point described: cycle 4 day 1 (C4D1), after about 6 weeks of nivolumab. Every one of the patients relapsed after autologous stem cell transplantation (brentuximab vedotin exposure was variable). Assay used: immunoSEQ multiplex PCR; TCRdb lists only in-frame clones, some missing. This sample has 50,000 or so clones, with roughly 90% found just once. The material was peripheral blood mononuclear cells (PBMCs), obtained before the fourth cycle of nivolumab. These receptors all stem from a human donor with classical Hodgkin lymphoma.

This clone was seen once. The V call is TRBV27, the J call TRBJ1-1; D remains unclear. Trimming removed 8 bases from V and 8 bases from J, with 15 bases in between. Germline V lookup: CDR1 MNHEY, CDR2 SMNVEV (reference sequence). CDR3 length equals 12 residues. CDR3 protein: CASSSPRSEAFF. Written as DNA, the CDR3 is TGTGCCAGCTCCAGCCCGAGATCAGAAGCTTTCTTT.

The rearrangement uses TRBV6-5 and TRBJ1-1, with TRBD1 as a possible D gene (5 bases). The CDR3 covers 14 residues. From germline, CDR1 is MNHEY and CDR2 SVGAGI. V was shortened by 2 bases and J by 5 bases, with 12 bases between the two germline ends. The CDR3 region has the DNA TGTGCCAGCAGTTACGGAGGGGAGGGTACTGAAGCTTTCTTT. Translated: CASSYGGEGTEAFF.

This rearrangement joins TRBV28 to TRBJ2-7; 8 bases align to TRBD2. Germline assignment: CDR1 MDHEN and CDR2 SYDVKM. The CDR3 totals 13 residues. After removal of 7 bases from V and 0 bases from J, the junction contained 2 bases not matched to a gene. CDR3 loop: CASTTSGSYEQYF. As DNA, the CDR3 is TGTGCCAGCACAACTAGCGGCTCCTACGAGCAGTACTTC.

This rearrangement joins TRBV11-3 to TRBJ1-2; D is perhaps TRBD1 (6 bases). Germline CDR1 reads SGHNT; CDR2 reads YENEEA. This CDR3 is 14 amino acids long. V was trimmed by 4 bases and J by 8 bases, leaving 17 bases between them. CDR3 sequence reads: CASSSRQVSGGYTF. CDR3 nucleotides: TGTGCCAGCAGCTCTCGACAGGTCTCTGGGGGCTACACCTTC.

This sequence joins TRBV9 and TRBJ2-7; 7 bases agree with TRBD2. The CDR3 length is 14 residues. V shed 4 bases and J 2 bases; nucleotides not matched to a gene: 6. Germline values: CDR1 SGDLS, CDR2 YYNGEE. Written as DNA, the CDR3 is TGTGCCAGCAGCTTACAGCGGGAACCCTACGAGCAGTACTTC. This encodes CASSLQREPYEQYF.

This clone was seen a single time. The chain uses TRBV4-1 and TRBJ1-2; 9 bases match TRBD1. The length of the CDR3 is 15 residues. V was clipped by 1 base and J by 11 bases; unmatched bases: 11. Germline CDR1 MGHRA, CDR2 YSYEKL. The CDR3 coding sequence is TGCGCCAGCAGCCAAGGTGGGACAGGGATTATTAGATACACCTTC. Translation: CASSQGGTGIIRYTF.

The V call is TRBV9, the J call TRBJ2-5, with D unclear. From germline, CDR1 is SGDLS and CDR2 YYNGEE. The V end was cut by 3 bases, the J end by 3 bases, with 6 bases between. This CDR3 has 12 residues. This CDR3 is CASSGSEETQYF. In DNA, the CDR3 is TGTGCCAGCAGCGGGTCGGAAGAGACCCAGTACTTC.

V is TRBV6-6 and J is TRBJ1-3; D is possibly TRBD1 (6 bases). V was trimmed by 0 bases and J by 1 base, leaving 10 bases between them. The CDR3 totals 16 residues. The V gene's germline CDR1 is MNHNY and CDR2 SVGAGI (reference sequence). The CDR3 is CASSYSTGQSGNTIYF. The DNA of the CDR3 is TGTGCCAGCAGTTACTCGACTGGACAGTCTGGAAACACCATATATTTT.

The chain links TRBV28 to TRBJ2-7, with a possible D match to TRBD2 (6 bases). Trimming removed 5 bases at V and 3 bases at J, with 14 bases between. The V gene's germline CDR1 is MDHEN and CDR2 SYDVKM. CDR3 length equals 14 residues. This CDR3 is CASSVPSEYYEQYF. DNA of the CDR3: TGTGCCAGCAGTGTACCTAGCGAATACTACGAGCAGTACTTC.

This rearrangement joins TRBV28 to TRBJ2-3, with 7 bases lining up with TRBD1. J lost 14 bases, V lost 3 bases, and 11 bases had no gene match. CDR3 length equals 13 residues. Germline-derived CDR1 and CDR2 are MDHEN and SYDVKM. The CDR3 sequence: CASSLSGTEKPYF. In DNA form, the CDR3 reads TGTGCCAGCAGTTTGTCCGGGACAGAAAAACCGTATTTT.

This sequence joins TRBV6-4 and TRBJ2-3, with D tentatively TRBD1 (6 bases). The CDR3 is 15 residues long. Trimming took off 4 bases at V and 1 base at J, with 12 bases between the two ends. From germline, CDR1 is MRHNA and CDR2 SNTAGT. The CDR3 sequence: CASSGSGAGTDTQYF. CDR3 bases: TGTGCCAGCAGTGGCTCAGGGGCAGGCACAGATACGCAGTATTTT.

The rearrangement joins TRBV7-9 to TRBJ2-1, with 13 bases identical to TRBD2. The CDR3 sequence is 15 residues long. Unmatched junction bases numbered 7, after V lost 5 bases and J lost 9 bases. CDR1 is SEHNR and CDR2 is FQNEAQ in the germline V gene (reference sequence). The DNA of the CDR3 is TGTGCCAGCAGCCCCAGGACTAGCGGGAGTGGTGAGCAGTTCTTC. This gives the protein CASSPRTSGSGEQFF. Looking up the rest from reference TRBV7-9 and TRBJ2-1 gives the full variable domain: DTGVSQNPRHKITKRGQNVTFRCDPISEHNRLYWYRQTLGQGPEFLTYFQNEAQLEKSRLLSDRFSAERPKGSFSTLEIQRTEQGDSAMYLCASSPRTSGSGEQFFGPGTRLTVL.

The rearrangement links TRBV5-1 to TRBJ1-3; D is uncertain. Between the trimmed V and J ends, which lost 4 bases and 0 bases, there was a span of 8 bases. The CDR3 runs to 14 residues. Looked up from germline, CDR1 is SGHRS and CDR2 is YFSETQ. The CDR3 region is CASSPVSSGNTIYF. The CDR3 coding sequence is TGCGCCAGCAGCCCGGTGAGCTCTGGAAACACCATATATTTT.

The chain links TRBV28 to TRBJ2-3; D uncertain. V was trimmed by 7 bases and J by 2 bases, leaving 10 bases between them. Germline V lookup: CDR1 MDHEN, CDR2 SYDVKM. The CDR3 is 13 amino acids. CDR3 sequence reads: CASTAADTDTQYF. The DNA of the CDR3 is TGTGCCAGCACTGCGGCGGACACAGATACGCAGTATTTT.

The rearrangement joins TRBV11-2 to TRBJ2-7; D call uncertain. V lost 1 base, J lost 2 bases, and 12 bases lay in between. CDR3 length equals 15 residues. Germline loops: CDR1 SGHAT, CDR2 FQNNGV. The CDR3 DNA reads TGTGCCAGCAGCTTAGGCCCTGGGCAGGCCTACGAGCAGTACTTC. Its protein product is CASSLGPGQAYEQYF.

The rearrangement uses TRBV9 and TRBJ2-1; 10 nucleotides match TRBD2. The germline V gene has CDR1 SGDLS and CDR2 YYNGEE. Trimming at V came to 3 bases and at J to 4 bases, leaving 4 bases not matched to a gene. There are 15 residues in the CDR3. CDR3 in DNA: TGTGCCAGCAGCGCCGGGACTAGCGCTTACAATGAGCAGTTCTTC. Its translation: CASSAGTSAYNEQFF.

The rearrangement links TRBV5-1 to TRBJ2-2; D is ambiguous. CDR1 SGHRS and CDR2 YFSETQ come from the germline V gene. CDR3 length equals 14 residues. V was cut by 5 bases and J by 0 bases, with 8 bases left in between. The CDR3 region has the DNA TGCGCCAGCAGTGGGTATACGAACACCGGGGAGCTGTTTTTT. As protein: CASSGYTNTGELFF.

V usage is TRBV10-3 and J usage is TRBJ2-2; D is possibly TRBD1 or TRBD2 (5 bases each). Trimming removed 5 bases at V and 1 base at J, with 17 bases between. CDR3 length: 17 amino acids. Germline values: CDR1 ENHRY, CDR2 SYGVKD. CDR3: CAISRRTPTRNTGELFF. CDR3 in DNA: TGTGCCATCAGTCGGAGGACACCAACCCGGAACACCGGGGAGCTGTTTTTT.

The rearrangement joins TRBV4-1 to TRBJ2-3, with D hard to call. V lost 1 base to trimming and J lost 3 bases, with 14 bases between them. Looked up from germline, CDR1 is MGHRA and CDR2 is YSYEKL. The CDR3 has 16 residues. DNA for the CDR3: TGCGCCAGCAGCCAAGGCCCCCGGCCCAGGACAGATACGCAGTATTTT. Translated, it gives CASSQGPRPRTDTQYF.